The text below deals with one T cell receptor (beta chain). This entry comes from a study of blood T cell repertoires in COVID-19. The V gene lost 5 bases and the J gene lost 7 bases, with 12 bases spanning the gap. The CDR3 is 13 residues long. The assay was immunoSEQ multiplex PCR, and TCRdb's table has in-frame clones only and misses some. The sample yields hundreds of thousands of clones, about 86% seen once. The specimen sequenced was peripheral blood. This TCR came from a man older than 75 with acute or convalescent COVID-19. The chain recombines TRBV12-3 or TRBV12-4 with TRBJ1-5; the D gene is possibly TRBD1 (5 bases). CDR3 loop: CASSLGRDQPQHF. The CDR3 DNA sequence: TGTGCCAGCAGTCTCGGGAGGGACCAGCCCCAGCATTTT.